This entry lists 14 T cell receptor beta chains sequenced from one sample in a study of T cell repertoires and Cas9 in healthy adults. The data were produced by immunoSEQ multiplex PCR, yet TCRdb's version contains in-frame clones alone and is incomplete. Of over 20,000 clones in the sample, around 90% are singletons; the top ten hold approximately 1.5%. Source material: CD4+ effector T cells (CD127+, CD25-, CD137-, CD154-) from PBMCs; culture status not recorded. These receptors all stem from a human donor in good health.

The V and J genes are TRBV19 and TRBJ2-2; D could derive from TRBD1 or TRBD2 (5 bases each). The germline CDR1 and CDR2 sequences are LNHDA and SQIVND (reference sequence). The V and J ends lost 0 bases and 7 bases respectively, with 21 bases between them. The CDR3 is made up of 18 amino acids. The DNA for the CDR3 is TGTGCCAGTAGTATAGATGGGCCCCTCGGGGCGTCCCTCGGGGAGCTGTTTTTT. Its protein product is CASSIDGPLGASLGELFF.

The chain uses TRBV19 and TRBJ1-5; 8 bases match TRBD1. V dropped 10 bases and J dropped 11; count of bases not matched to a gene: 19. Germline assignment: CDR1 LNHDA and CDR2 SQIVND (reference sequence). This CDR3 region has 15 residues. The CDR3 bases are TGTGCCACTAAGAGGGACAGGAACTTAAGAGGAGCCCAGCATTTT. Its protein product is CATKRDRNLRGAQHF.

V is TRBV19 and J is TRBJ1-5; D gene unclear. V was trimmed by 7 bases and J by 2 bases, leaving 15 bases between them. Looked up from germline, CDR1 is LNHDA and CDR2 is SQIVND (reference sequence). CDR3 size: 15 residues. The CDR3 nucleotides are TGTGCCAGTATAGTGGAGGGCCCGGGCAATCAGCCCCAGCATTTT. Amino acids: CASIVEGPGNQPQHF. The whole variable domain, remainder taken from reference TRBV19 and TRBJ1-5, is DGGITQSPKYLFRKEGQNVTLSCEQNLNHDAMYWYRQDPGQGLRLIYYSQIVNDFQKGDIAEGYSVSREKKESFPLTVTSAQKNPTAFYLCASIVEGPGNQPQHFGDGTRLSIL.

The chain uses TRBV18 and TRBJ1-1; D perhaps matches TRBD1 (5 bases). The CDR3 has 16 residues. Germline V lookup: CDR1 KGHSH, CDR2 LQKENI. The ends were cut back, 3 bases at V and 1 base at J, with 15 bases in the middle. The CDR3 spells CASSPLIQARNTEAFF. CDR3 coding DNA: TGTGCCAGCTCACCCCTAATACAGGCGCGGAACACTGAAGCTTTCTTT.

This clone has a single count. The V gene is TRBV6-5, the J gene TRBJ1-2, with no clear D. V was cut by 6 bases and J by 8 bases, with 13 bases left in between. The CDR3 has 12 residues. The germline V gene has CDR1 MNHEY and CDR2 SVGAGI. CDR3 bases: TGTGCCAGCAGCTGGGGAGAGCGGGGCTACACCTTC. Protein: CASSWGERGYTF.

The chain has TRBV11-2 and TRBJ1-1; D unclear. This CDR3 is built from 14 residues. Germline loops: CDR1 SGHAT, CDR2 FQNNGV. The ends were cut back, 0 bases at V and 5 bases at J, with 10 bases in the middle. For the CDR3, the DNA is TGTGCCAGCAGCTTAGAGGGGATGGGGACTGAAGCTTTCTTT. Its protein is CASSLEGMGTEAFF.

The CDR3 DNA reads TGCGCCACTCGGGACACTGTTGCAACTAATGAAAAACTGTTTTTT. Its protein product is CATRDTVATNEKLFF. This chain links TRBV5-1 with TRBJ1-4; TRBD1 is a possible D gene (6 bases). Germline CDR1 is SGHRS and CDR2 is YFSETQ. This CDR3 has 15 amino acids. The V gene lost 9 bases and the J gene lost 0 bases, with 15 bases spanning the gap.

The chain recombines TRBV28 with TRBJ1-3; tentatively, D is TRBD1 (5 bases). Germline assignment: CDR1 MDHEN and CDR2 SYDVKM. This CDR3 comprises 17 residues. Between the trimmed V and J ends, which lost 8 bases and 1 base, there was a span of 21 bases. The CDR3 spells CASRPGTLLSSGNTIYF. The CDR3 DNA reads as TGTGCCAGCCGACCCGGGACGCTTCTTTCTTCTGGAAACACCATATATTTT.

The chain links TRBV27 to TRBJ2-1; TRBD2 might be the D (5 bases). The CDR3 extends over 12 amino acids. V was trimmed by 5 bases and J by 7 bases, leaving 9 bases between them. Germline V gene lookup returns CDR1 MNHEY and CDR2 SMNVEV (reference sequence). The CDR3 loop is CASSRTLNEQFF. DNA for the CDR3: TGTGCCAGCAGTCGGACTCTTAATGAGCAGTTCTTC.

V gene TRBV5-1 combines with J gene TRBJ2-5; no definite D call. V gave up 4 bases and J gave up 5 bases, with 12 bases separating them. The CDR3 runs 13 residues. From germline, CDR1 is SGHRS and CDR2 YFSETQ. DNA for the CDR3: TGCGCCAGCAGCCCCGAAGGGTTGGAGACCCAGTACTTC. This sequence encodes CASSPEGLETQYF.

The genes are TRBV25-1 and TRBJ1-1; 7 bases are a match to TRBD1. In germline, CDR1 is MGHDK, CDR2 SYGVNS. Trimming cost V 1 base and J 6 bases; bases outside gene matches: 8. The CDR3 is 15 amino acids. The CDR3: CASSELTGSPPEAFF. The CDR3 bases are TGTGCCAGCAGTGAATTGACAGGGAGCCCTCCTGAAGCTTTCTTT.

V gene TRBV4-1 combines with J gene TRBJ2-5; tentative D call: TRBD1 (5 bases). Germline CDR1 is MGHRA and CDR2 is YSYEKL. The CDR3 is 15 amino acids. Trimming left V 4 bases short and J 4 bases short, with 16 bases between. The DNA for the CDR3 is TGCGCCAGCAGCCGCAGTCAGGGTTCAAGAGAGACCCAGTACTTC. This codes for CASSRSQGSRETQYF.

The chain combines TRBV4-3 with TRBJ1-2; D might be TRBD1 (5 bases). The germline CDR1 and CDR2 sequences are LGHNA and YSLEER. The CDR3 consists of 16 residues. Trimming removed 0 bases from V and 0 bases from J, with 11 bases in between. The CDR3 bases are TGCGCCAGCAGCCAAGAGTACGGGGCCGCTAACTATGGCTACACCTTC. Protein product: CASSQEYGAANYGYTF.

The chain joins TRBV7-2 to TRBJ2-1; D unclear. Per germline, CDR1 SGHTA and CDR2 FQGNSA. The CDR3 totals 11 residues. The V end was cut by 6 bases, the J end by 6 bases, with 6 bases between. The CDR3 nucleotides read TGTGCCAGCAGTCACCTCAATGAGCAGTTCTTC. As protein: CASSHLNEQFF. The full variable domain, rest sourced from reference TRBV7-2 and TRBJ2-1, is GAGVSQSPSNKVTEKGKDVELRCDPISGHTALYWYRQSLGQGLEFLIYFQGNSAPDKSGLPSDRFSAERTGGSVSTLTIQRTQQEDSAVYLCASSHLNEQFFGPGTRLTVL.